Listed below are T cell receptor beta chains from one sample, sequenced in a study of blood T cell repertoires in COVID-19. Sequencing used immunoSEQ multiplex PCR; TCRdb keeps in-frame clones, though not all of them. The table has over 200,000 clones, around 86% seen once; the top ten hold approximately 5.9%. The sequenced material came from peripheral blood. The receptors were sampled from a man older than 75 with acute or convalescent COVID-19. The CDR3 runs from the conserved cysteine through the conserved F or W. The D gene is left open where the match is weak. Only part of the rows carry a size: once, few, many, or a class if the clone is expanded.

j_gene: TRBJ2-3; len: 17; d_gene: TRBD2; v_gene: TRBV9; abundance: -; CDR3aa: CASSVPTLSGSTDTQYF; CDR3nt: TGTGCCAGCAGCGTCCCCACCCTTAGCGGGAGCACAGATACGCAGTATTTT
j_gene: TRBJ2-5; len: 15; d_gene: TRBD2; v_gene: TRBV5-1; abundance: few; CDR3aa: CASSSSSGRGETQYF; CDR3nt: TGCGCCAGCAGCTCCTCTAGCGGGAGAGGTGAGACCCAGTACTTC
j_gene: TRBJ1-1; len: 14; d_gene: -; v_gene: TRBV18; abundance: once; CDR3aa: CASSPQGRLAEAFF; CDR3nt: TGTGCCAGCTCACCTCAGGGGCGCTTGGCTGAAGCTTTCTTT
j_gene: TRBJ2-4; len: 18; d_gene: TRBD2; v_gene: TRBV9; abundance: -; CDR3aa: CASSPTLTGGRSKNIQYF; CDR3nt: TGTGCCAGCAGCCCAACGTTGACGGGGGGAAGATCCAAAAACATTCAGTACTTC
j_gene: TRBJ1-1; len: 16; d_gene: TRBD1; v_gene: TRBV6-1; abundance: -; CDR3aa: CASREWDSNQNTEAFF; CDR3nt: TGTGCCAGCAGGGAATGGGACAGTAACCAGAACACTGAAGCTTTCTTT
j_gene: TRBJ1-5; len: 17; d_gene: TRBD1; v_gene: TRBV7-8; abundance: -; CDR3aa: CASSLEGQAFSNQPQHF; CDR3nt: TGTGCCAGCAGCTTAGAAGGACAGGCCTTTAGCAATCAGCCCCAGCATTTT
j_gene: TRBJ1-6; len: 17; d_gene: -; v_gene: TRBV21-1; abundance: -; CDR3aa: CASSEKTGNLANSPLHF; CDR3nt: TGTGCCAGCAGCGAAAAGACAGGGAATTTGGCTAATTCACCCCTCCACTTT
j_gene: TRBJ2-6; len: 16; d_gene: TRBD2; v_gene: TRBV27; abundance: -; CDR3aa: CASRGRASSGANVLTF; CDR3nt: TGTGCCAGCAGGGGGAGGGCCAGCTCTGGGGCCAACGTCCTGACTTTC
j_gene: TRBJ2-5; len: 14; d_gene: -; v_gene: TRBV5-4; abundance: -; CDR3aa: CASSLWTRRETQYF; CDR3nt: TGTGCCAGCAGCTTGTGGACAAGAAGGGAGACCCAGTACTTC
j_gene: TRBJ2-2; len: 16; d_gene: TRBD2; v_gene: TRBV12-5; abundance: -; CDR3aa: CASGLARTSGTGELFF; CDR3nt: TGTGCTAGTGGTTTGGCCCGGACTAGCGGAACCGGGGAGCTGTTTTTT
j_gene: TRBJ2-5; len: 14; d_gene: -; v_gene: TRBV5-1; abundance: -; CDR3aa: CASSLQPGQETQYF; CDR3nt: TGCGCCAGCAGCTTGCAGCCGGGGCAAGAGACCCAGTACTTC
j_gene: TRBJ2-5; len: 17; d_gene: TRBD2; v_gene: TRBV7-2; abundance: -; CDR3aa: CASSLGTSGPKGETQYF; CDR3nt: TGTGCCAGCAGCTTAGGGACTAGCGGGCCGAAGGGAGAGACCCAGTACTTC
j_gene: TRBJ1-1; len: 15; d_gene: -; v_gene: TRBV29-1; abundance: few; CDR3aa: CSVAVTGTPNTEAFF; CDR3nt: TGCAGCGTTGCCGTCACCGGGACACCGAACACTGAAGCTTTCTTT
j_gene: TRBJ2-7; len: 12; d_gene: -; v_gene: TRBV6-5; abundance: once; CDR3aa: CASSLIRGEQYF; CDR3nt: TGTGCCAGCAGTTTGATTCGGGGAGAGCAGTACTTC
j_gene: TRBJ1-4; len: 15; d_gene: TRBD1; v_gene: TRBV9; abundance: -; CDR3aa: CASSPGDRENEKLFF; CDR3nt: TGTGCCAGCAGCCCAGGGGACAGGGAGAATGAAAAACTGTTTTTT
j_gene: TRBJ1-5; len: 13; d_gene: -; v_gene: TRBV7-2; abundance: -; CDR3aa: CASSLSGAQPQHF; CDR3nt: TGTGCCAGCAGCTTATCAGGGGCTCAGCCCCAGCATTTT
j_gene: TRBJ1-2; len: 11; d_gene: -; v_gene: TRBV3-1/TRBV3-2; abundance: -; CDR3aa: CATQQDYGYTF; CDR3nt: TGTGCAACCCAACAGGACTATGGCTACACCTTC
j_gene: TRBJ2-3; len: 13; d_gene: TRBD2; v_gene: TRBV10-3; abundance: -; CDR3aa: CASGGLAADTQYF; CDR3nt: TGTGCCAGCGGGGGACTAGCGGCAGATACGCAGTATTTT
j_gene: TRBJ1-2; len: 15; d_gene: TRBD1; v_gene: TRBV23-1; abundance: -; CDR3aa: CASSQSDRDSGGYTF; CDR3nt: TGCGCCAGCAGTCAATCGGACCGGGACAGTGGTGGCTACACCTTC
j_gene: TRBJ2-7; len: 13; d_gene: -; v_gene: TRBV6-5; abundance: -; CDR3aa: CAARGGAPYEQYF; CDR3nt: TGTGCCGCCCGAGGAGGGGCCCCCTACGAGCAGTACTTC
j_gene: TRBJ1-1; len: 14; d_gene: TRBD1; v_gene: TRBV19; abundance: -; CDR3aa: CASSIGQGGTEAFF; CDR3nt: TGTGCCAGTAGTATCGGACAGGGGGGCACTGAAGCTTTCTTT
j_gene: TRBJ2-5; len: 13; d_gene: -; v_gene: TRBV7-9; abundance: -; CDR3aa: CASSLGLKETQYF; CDR3nt: TGTGCCAGCAGCCTGGGACTCAAAGAGACCCAGTACTTC
j_gene: TRBJ2-1; len: 12; d_gene: -; v_gene: TRBV24-1; abundance: -; CDR3aa: CATSDQKNEQFF; CDR3nt: TGTGCCACCAGTGATCAGAAGAATGAGCAGTTCTTC
j_gene: TRBJ2-7; len: 15; d_gene: TRBD2; v_gene: TRBV27; abundance: -; CDR3aa: CASIGTSGRASEQYF; CDR3nt: TGTGCCAGCATCGGGACTAGCGGGAGGGCGAGCGAGCAGTACTTC
j_gene: TRBJ2-3; len: 11; d_gene: TRBD1; v_gene: TRBV20-1; abundance: -; CDR3aa: CSAEQGHTQYF; CDR3nt: TGCAGTGCCGAACAGGGGCATACGCAGTATTTT
j_gene: TRBJ1-5; len: 18; d_gene: -; v_gene: TRBV27; abundance: -; CDR3aa: CASSLRWAVDSSNQPQHF; CDR3nt: TGTGCCAGCAGTTTACGGTGGGCTGTGGACAGTAGCAATCAGCCCCAGCATTTT
j_gene: TRBJ1-1; len: 13; d_gene: -; v_gene: TRBV27; abundance: -; CDR3aa: CASSSQGGTEAFF; CDR3nt: TGTGCCAGCAGTTCGCAGGGCGGCACTGAAGCTTTCTTT
j_gene: TRBJ2-1; len: 15; d_gene: TRBD2; v_gene: TRBV28; abundance: once; CDR3aa: CASSSLAVQGHEQFF; CDR3nt: TGTGCCAGCAGTTCCCTAGCGGTCCAAGGCCATGAGCAGTTCTTC
j_gene: TRBJ2-1; len: 17; d_gene: TRBD2; v_gene: TRBV5-6; abundance: -; CDR3aa: CASSPYATSLGYNEQFF; CDR3nt: TGTGCCAGCAGCCCATACGCGACTAGCCTGGGGTACAATGAGCAGTTCTTC
j_gene: TRBJ2-4; len: 19; d_gene: -; v_gene: TRBV29-1; abundance: -; CDR3aa: CSVEPGVGREGVGKNIQYF; CDR3nt: TGCAGCGTTGAACCCGGGGTCGGGCGAGAGGGAGTAGGCAAAAACATTCAGTACTTC
j_gene: TRBJ2-1; len: 12; d_gene: -; v_gene: TRBV10-3; abundance: -; CDR3aa: CAISESRNEQFF; CDR3nt: TGTGCCATCAGTGAGTCTAGAAATGAGCAGTTCTTC
j_gene: TRBJ1-2; len: 15; d_gene: TRBD1; v_gene: TRBV7-9; abundance: few; CDR3aa: CASSRPTDREHGYTF; CDR3nt: TGTGCCAGCAGTCGTCCCACCGACAGGGAGCATGGCTACACCTTC
j_gene: TRBJ1-3; len: 12; d_gene: -; v_gene: TRBV12-3/TRBV12-4; abundance: -; CDR3aa: CASTGSGNTIYF; CDR3nt: TGTGCCAGCACAGGGTCTGGAAACACCATATATTTT
j_gene: TRBJ1-6; len: 14; d_gene: -; v_gene: TRBV6-5; abundance: -; CDR3aa: CASSSSSRNSPLHF; CDR3nt: TGTGCCAGCAGTTCGAGCAGCAGGAATTCACCCCTCCACTTT
j_gene: TRBJ1-2; len: 14; d_gene: TRBD1; v_gene: TRBV30; abundance: once; CDR3aa: CAWSGGQGYYGYTF; CDR3nt: TGTGCCTGGAGTGGGGGACAGGGCTACTATGGCTACACCTTC
j_gene: TRBJ1-3; len: 16; d_gene: -; v_gene: TRBV19; abundance: few; CDR3aa: CASSIGGVQPGNTIYF; CDR3nt: TGTGCCAGTAGTATCGGGGGGGTGCAACCTGGAAACACCATATATTTT
j_gene: TRBJ1-4; len: 15; d_gene: TRBD1; v_gene: TRBV4-1; abundance: -; CDR3aa: CASSRQDRGFQKLFF; CDR3nt: TGCGCCAGCAGCCGCCAGGACAGGGGGTTTCAAAAACTGTTTTTT
j_gene: TRBJ2-2; len: 18; d_gene: -; v_gene: TRBV21-1; abundance: -; CDR3aa: CASSKVGLAGRGAGELFF; CDR3nt: TGTGCCAGCAGCAAAGTCGGGCTAGCGGGCCGGGGCGCCGGGGAGCTGTTTTTT
j_gene: TRBJ1-3; len: 14; d_gene: TRBD1; v_gene: TRBV5-6; abundance: -; CDR3aa: CASTQGAAGNTIYF; CDR3nt: TGTGCCAGCACCCAGGGGGCCGCTGGAAACACCATATATTTT
j_gene: TRBJ2-1; len: 16; d_gene: -; v_gene: TRBV25-1; abundance: once; CDR3aa: CASSDWSGHSYNEQFF; CDR3nt: TGTGCCAGCAGTGACTGGAGCGGTCACTCCTACAATGAGCAGTTCTTC
j_gene: TRBJ2-2; len: 16; d_gene: TRBD2; v_gene: TRBV4-3; abundance: once; CDR3aa: CASSQRLAGNTGELFF; CDR3nt: TGCGCCAGCAGCCAAAGACTAGCGGGAAACACCGGGGAGCTGTTTTTT
j_gene: TRBJ2-2; len: 18; d_gene: TRBD2; v_gene: TRBV9; abundance: -; CDR3aa: CASSGPLAGGPNTGELFF; CDR3nt: TGTGCCAGCAGCGGCCCCCTAGCGGGAGGGCCAAACACCGGGGAGCTGTTTTTT